This T cell receptor beta chain was recorded in a study of T cell repertoires in cytomegalovirus infection. This clonotype showed up just once. Using its own MiXCR run on the reads, TCRdb lists one record per CDR3 protein. The sample holds roughly 230,000 distinct CDR3 sequences, 15% to 20% seen once. The CDR3 sequence is 18 residues long. Germline values: CDR1 MGHRA, CDR2 YSYEKL. V shed 4 bases and J shed 0 bases, with 19 bases lying between them. Sequenced sample: CD8+ T cells from PBMCs. V and J are TRBV4-1 and TRBJ2-1, with TRBD1 as a possible D gene (6 bases). This receptor was identified in a human donor in good health (CMV status not recorded). Some clones in this sample may be carry-over from other donors' samples. DNA for the CDR3: TGCGCCAGCAGCCCCCGGTACAGGGACCCGAGCTCCTACAATGAGCAGTTCTTC. Encoded protein: CASSPRYRDPSSYNEQFF.